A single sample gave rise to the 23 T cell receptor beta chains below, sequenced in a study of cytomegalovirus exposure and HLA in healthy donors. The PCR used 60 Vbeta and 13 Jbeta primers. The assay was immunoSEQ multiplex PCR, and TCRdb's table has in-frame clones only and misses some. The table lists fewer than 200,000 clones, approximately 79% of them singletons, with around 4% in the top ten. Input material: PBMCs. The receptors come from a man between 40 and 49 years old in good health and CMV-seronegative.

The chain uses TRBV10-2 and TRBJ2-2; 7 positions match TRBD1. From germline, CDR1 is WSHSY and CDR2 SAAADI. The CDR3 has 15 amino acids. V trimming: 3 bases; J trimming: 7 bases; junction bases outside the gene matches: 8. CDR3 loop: CASSDPTGYGGELFF. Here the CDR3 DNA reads TGCGCCAGCAGTGATCCGACAGGGTACGGCGGGGAGCTGTTTTTT.

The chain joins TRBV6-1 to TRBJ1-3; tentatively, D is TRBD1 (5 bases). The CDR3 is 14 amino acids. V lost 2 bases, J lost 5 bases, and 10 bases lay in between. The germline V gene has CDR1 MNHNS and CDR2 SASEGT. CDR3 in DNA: TGTGCCAGCAGTGAACTGCAGGGTAGAAACACCATATATTTT. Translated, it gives CASSELQGRNTIYF.

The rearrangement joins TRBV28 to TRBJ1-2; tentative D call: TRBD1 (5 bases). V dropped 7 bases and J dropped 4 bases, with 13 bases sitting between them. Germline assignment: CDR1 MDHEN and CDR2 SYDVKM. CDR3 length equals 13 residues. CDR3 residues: CASTPGGSYGYTF. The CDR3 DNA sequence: TGTGCCAGCACCCCCGGGGGGAGCTATGGCTACACCTTC.

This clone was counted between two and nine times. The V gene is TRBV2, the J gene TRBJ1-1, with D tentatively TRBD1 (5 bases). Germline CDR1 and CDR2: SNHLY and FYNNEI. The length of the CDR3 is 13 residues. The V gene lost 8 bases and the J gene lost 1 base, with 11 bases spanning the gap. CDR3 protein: CASVREGNTEAFF. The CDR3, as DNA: TGTGCCAGCGTCAGGGAGGGGAACACTGAAGCTTTCTTT.

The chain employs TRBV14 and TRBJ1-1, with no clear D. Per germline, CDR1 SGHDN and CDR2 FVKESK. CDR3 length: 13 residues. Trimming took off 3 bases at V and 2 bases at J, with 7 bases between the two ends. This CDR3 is CASSQQINTEAFF. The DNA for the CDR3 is TGTGCCAGCAGCCAGCAGATAAACACTGAAGCTTTCTTT.

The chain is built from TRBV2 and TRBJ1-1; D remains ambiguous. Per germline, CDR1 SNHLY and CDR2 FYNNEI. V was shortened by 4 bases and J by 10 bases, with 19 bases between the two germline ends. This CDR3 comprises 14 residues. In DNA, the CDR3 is TGTGCCAGCAGTGCCGGGCCCCCTGGGAGTGCAGCTTTCTTT. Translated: CASSAGPPGSAAFF.

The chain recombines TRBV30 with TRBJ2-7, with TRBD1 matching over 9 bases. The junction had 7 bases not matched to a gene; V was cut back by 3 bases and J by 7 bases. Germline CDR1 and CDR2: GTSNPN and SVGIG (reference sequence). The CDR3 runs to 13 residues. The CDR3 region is CAWSNRGLGEQYF. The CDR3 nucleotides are TGTGCCTGGAGCAACAGGGGGCTGGGGGAGCAGTACTTC.

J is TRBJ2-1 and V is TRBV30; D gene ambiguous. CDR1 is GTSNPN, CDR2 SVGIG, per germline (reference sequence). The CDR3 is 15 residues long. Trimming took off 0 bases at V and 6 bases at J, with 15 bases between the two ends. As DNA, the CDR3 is TGTGCCTGGAGTGTTCTAGTAAAGCGCCCCAATGAGCAGTTCTTC. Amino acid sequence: CAWSVLVKRPNEQFF.

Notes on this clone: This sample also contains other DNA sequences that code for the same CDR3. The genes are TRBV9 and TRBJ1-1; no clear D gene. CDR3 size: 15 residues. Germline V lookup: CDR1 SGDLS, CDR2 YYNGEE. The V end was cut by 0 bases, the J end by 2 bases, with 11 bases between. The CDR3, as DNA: TGTGCCAGCAGCGTAGTCGAACATCTCAACACTGAAGCTTTCTTT. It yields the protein CASSVVEHLNTEAFF.

The CDR3 loop is CASSDPGQIGYTF. The CDR3 DNA sequence: TGTGCCAGCAGTGATCCGGGACAAATAGGCTACACCTTC. The chain uses TRBV2 and TRBJ1-2; possible D gene TRBD1, 6 bases. Germline V lookup: CDR1 SNHLY, CDR2 FYNNEI. V dropped 3 bases and J dropped 8 bases, with 13 bases sitting between them. The length of the CDR3 is 13 residues.

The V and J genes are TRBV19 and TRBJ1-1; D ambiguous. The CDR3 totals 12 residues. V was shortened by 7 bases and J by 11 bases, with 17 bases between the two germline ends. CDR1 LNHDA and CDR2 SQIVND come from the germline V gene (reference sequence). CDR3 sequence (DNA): TGTGCCAGTAATACTCTCACCTCCGAGGCTTTCTTT. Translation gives CASNTLTSEAFF.

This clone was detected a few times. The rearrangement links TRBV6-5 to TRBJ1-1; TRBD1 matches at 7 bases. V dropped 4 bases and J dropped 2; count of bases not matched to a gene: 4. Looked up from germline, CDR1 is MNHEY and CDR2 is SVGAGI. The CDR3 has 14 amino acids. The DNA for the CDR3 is TGTGCCAGCAGTTTAGACAGGGTAAACACTGAAGCTTTCTTT. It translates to CASSLDRVNTEAFF.

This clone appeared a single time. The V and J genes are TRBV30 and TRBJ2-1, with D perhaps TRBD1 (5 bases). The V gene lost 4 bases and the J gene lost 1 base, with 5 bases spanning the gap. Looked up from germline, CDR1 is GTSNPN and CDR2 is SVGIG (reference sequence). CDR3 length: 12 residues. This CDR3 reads CAWTGSYNEQFF. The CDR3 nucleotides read TGTGCCTGGACAGGGTCCTACAATGAGCAGTTCTTC.

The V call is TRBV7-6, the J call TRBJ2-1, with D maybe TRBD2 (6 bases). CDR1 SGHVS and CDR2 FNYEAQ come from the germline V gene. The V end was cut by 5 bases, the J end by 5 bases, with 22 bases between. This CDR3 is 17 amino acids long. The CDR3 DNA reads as TGTGCCAGCAGCACGTCCCTTGGCGGGGTATTCGACAATGAGCAGTTCTTC. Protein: CASSTSLGGVFDNEQFF.

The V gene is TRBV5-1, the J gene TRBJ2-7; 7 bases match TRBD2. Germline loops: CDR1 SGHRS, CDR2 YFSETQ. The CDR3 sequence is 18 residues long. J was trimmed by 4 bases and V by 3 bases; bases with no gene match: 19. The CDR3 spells CASSSTPGLRITTYEQYF. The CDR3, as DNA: TGCGCCAGCAGCTCAACCCCGGGACTAAGGATCACAACGTACGAGCAGTACTTC.

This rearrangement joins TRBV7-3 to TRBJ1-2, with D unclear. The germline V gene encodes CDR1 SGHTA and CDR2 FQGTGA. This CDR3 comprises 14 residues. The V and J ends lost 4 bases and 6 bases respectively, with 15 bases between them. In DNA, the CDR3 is TGTGCCAGCAGCTCCGGTCTGCTGGGCGATGGCTACACCTTC. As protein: CASSSGLLGDGYTF. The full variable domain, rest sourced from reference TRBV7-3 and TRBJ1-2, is GAGVSQTPSNKVTEKGKYVELRCDPISGHTALYWYRQSLGQGPEFLIYFQGTGAADDSGLPNDRFFAVRPEGSVSTLKIQRTERGDSAVYLCASSSGLLGDGYTFGSGTRLTVV.

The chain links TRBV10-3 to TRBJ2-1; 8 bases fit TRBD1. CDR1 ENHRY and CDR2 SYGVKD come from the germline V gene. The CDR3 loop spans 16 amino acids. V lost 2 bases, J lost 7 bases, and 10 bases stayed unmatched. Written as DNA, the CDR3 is TGTGCCATCAGTGAGGTGGACAGGGTCCGAACAAATGAGCAGTTCTTC. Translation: CAISEVDRVRTNEQFF.

The CDR3 sequence: CASSPPGPEPQHF. CDR3 nucleotide sequence: TGTGCCAGCAGTCCCCCAGGCCCCGAGCCCCAGCATTTT. V is TRBV6-6 and J is TRBJ1-5; D unclear. The length of the CDR3 is 13 residues. Trimming pared 5 bases from V and 8 bases from J, leaving 13 bases between. CDR1 and CDR2 (germline): MNHNY, SVGAGI (reference sequence).

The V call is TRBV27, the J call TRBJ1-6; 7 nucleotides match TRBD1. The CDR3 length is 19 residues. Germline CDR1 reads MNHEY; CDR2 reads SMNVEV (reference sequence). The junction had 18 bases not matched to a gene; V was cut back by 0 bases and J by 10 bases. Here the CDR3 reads CASSLSPPTGAGGGSPLHF. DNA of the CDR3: TGTGCCAGCAGTTTATCGCCCCCAACAGGGGCCGGGGGAGGATCACCCCTCCACTTT.

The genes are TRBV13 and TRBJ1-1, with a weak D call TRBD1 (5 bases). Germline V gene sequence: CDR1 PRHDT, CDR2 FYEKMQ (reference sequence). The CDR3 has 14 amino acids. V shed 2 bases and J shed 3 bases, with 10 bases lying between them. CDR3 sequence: CASSLQGYDTEAFF. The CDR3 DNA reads TGTGCCAGCAGCTTACAGGGATACGACACTGAAGCTTTCTTT.

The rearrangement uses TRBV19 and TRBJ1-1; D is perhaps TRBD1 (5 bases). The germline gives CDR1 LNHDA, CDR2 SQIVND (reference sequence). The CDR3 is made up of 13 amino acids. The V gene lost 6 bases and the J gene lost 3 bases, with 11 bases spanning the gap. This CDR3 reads CASSPAGHTEAFF. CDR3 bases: TGTGCCAGTAGCCCCGCGGGGCACACTGAAGCTTTCTTT.

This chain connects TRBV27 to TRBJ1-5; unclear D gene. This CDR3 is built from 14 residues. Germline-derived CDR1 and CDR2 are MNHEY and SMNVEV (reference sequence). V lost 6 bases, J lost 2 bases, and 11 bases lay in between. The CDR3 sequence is CASRAGQGNQPQHF. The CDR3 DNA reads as TGTGCCAGCAGGGCAGGCCAAGGCAATCAGCCCCAGCATTTT.

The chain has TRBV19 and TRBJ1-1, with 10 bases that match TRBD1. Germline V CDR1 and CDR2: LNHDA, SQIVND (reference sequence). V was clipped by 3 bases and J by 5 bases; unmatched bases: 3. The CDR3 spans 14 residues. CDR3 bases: TGTGCCAGTAGTATGCAGGGACAGGGGACTGAAGCTTTCTTT. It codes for CASSMQGQGTEAFF.